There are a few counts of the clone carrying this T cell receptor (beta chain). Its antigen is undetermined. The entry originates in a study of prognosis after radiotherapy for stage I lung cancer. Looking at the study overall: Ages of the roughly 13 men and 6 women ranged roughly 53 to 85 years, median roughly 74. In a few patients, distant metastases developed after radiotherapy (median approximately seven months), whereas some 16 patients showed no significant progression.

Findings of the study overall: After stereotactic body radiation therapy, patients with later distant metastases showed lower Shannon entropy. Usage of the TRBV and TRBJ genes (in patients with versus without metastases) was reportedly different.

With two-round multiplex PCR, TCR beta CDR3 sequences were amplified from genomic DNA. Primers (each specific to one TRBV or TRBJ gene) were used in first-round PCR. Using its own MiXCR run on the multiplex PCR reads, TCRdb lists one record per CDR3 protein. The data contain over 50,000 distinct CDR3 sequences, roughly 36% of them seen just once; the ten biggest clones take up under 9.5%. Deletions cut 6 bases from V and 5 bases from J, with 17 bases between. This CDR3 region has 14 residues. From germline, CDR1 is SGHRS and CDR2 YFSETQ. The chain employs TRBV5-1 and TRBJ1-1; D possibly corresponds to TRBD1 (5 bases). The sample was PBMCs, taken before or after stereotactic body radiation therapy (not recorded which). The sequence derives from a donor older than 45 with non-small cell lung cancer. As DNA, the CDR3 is TGCGCCAGCATTCCCGGCGGGGGTCTGACTGAAGCTTTCTTT. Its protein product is CASIPGGGLTEAFF.